The count of the clone carrying this T cell receptor (beta chain) is one. The antigen remains unidentified. Germline CDR1 and CDR2: MNHEY and SVGAGI. The CDR3 covers 15 residues. 60 Vbeta and 13 Jbeta primers were used in PCR. Data came from immunoSEQ multiplex PCR; TCRdb stores just in-frame clones and leaves some out. This table has 110,000 or so clones, about 61% appearing once. The data stem from a study of cytomegalovirus exposure and HLA in healthy donors. General study findings and limits: Looking again later, the authors saw that most CMV-associated TCR beta chains seemed HLA-restricted. A link between a missense DCLRE1C variant and TCR beta V- and J-gene trimming emerged from a later analysis. 87-base-pair reads could not separate some V segments, including TRBV6-2 and TRBV6-3.

Sample: PBMCs. The TCR was taken from a man in his late teens or twenties in good health and CMV-seropositive. This rearrangement joins TRBV6-5 to TRBJ2-5; weak D call: TRBD1 (6 bases). The J call is uncertain, as TRBJ2-7 better fits the DNA end. The CDR3, as DNA: TGTGCCAGCAGTTGGGAACCCGCGGACAGCTACGAGCAGTACTTC. Translated: CASSWEPADSYEQYF.